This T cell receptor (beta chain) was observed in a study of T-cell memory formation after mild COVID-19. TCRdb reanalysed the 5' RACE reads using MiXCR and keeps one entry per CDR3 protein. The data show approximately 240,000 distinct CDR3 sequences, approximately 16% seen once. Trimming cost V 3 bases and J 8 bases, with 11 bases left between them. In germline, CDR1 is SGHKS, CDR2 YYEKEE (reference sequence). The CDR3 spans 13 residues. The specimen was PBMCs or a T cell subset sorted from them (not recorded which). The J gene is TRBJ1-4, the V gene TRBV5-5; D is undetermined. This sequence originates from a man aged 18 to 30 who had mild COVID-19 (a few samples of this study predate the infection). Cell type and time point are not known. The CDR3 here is CASSWAGKEKLFF. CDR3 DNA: TGTGCCAGCAGCTGGGCGGGGAAAGAAAAACTGTTTTTT. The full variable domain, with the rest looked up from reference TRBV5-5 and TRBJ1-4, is DAGVTQSPTHLIKTRGQQVTLRCSPISGHKSVSWYQQVLGQGPQFIFQYYEKEERGRGNFPDRFSARQFPNYSSELNVNALLLGDSALYLCASSWAGKEKLFFGSGTQLSVL.